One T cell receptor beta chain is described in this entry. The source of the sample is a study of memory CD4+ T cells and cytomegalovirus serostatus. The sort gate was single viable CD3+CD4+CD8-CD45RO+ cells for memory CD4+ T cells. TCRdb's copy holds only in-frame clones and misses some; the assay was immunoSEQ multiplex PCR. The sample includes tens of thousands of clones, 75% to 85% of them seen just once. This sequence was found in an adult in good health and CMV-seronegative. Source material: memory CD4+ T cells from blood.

This CDR3 reads CASSPSGISYNEQFF. CDR3 DNA: TGTGCCAGCAGCCCTAGCGGGATTTCCTACAATGAGCAGTTCTTC. The chain joins TRBV11-2 to TRBJ2-1; 9 nucleotides agree with TRBD2. This CDR3 contains 15 residues. The V gene end was trimmed by 5 bases and the J gene end by 1 base; junction bases not matched to a gene: 3. CDR1 and CDR2 from the germline V gene are SGHAT and FQNNGV.